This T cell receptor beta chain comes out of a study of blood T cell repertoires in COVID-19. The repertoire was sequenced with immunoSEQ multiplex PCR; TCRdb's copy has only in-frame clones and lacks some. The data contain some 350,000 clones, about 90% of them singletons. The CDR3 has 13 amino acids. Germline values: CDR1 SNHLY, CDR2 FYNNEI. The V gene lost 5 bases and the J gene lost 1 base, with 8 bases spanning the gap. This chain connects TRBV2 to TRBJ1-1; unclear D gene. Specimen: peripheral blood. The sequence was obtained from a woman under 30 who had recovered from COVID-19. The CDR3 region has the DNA TGTGCCAGCAGTCGCTACAGGAACACTGAAGCTTTCTTT. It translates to CASSRYRNTEAFF.